This T cell receptor (beta chain) derives from a study of cytomegalovirus exposure and HLA in healthy donors. Study-level findings and limits: In an earlier analysis, productive rearrangement rates for most beta V segments clustered near 90% or 30%. Analysis was performed later, and it showed HLA-associated TCR beta chains to be more clonally expanded than equally common others. Across all donors, roughly uniform sequencing depth was an assumption of the presence/absence analyses. There were several of the most significant clusters that appeared linked to common viral pathogens in a later analysis.

Trimming shortened V by 8 bases and J by 3 bases, and 19 bases separated the two germline ends. Germline values: CDR1 MNHEY, CDR2 SVGAGI. CDR3 length: 15 residues. Note on this clone: Antigen unknown.

13 Jbeta primers and 60 Vbeta primers were used for the PCR. The table came from immunoSEQ multiplex PCR; TCRdb's copy has only in-frame clones and leaves some out. The top ten clones hold 1.7% of a sample with a few hundred thousand clones, about 90% of them seen once. The TCR was taken from a girl aged 2-9 years in good health and CMV-seronegative. What was sequenced was PBMCs. V usage is TRBV6-5 and J usage is TRBJ1-2, with a weak D call TRBD1 (5 bases). This chain's CDR3 is CASCPKGRAHYGYTF. As DNA, the CDR3 is TGTGCCAGCTGCCCCAAGGGCAGGGCTCACTATGGCTACACCTTC.